The clone carrying this T cell receptor beta chain was counted a single time. As processed by the authors: The authors estimated nucleated cell counts from reference gene primer amplification. Data came from immunoSEQ multiplex PCR; TCRdb stores just in-frame clones and leaves some out. Clone size and V and J calls were adopted from that table, with D and trimming inferred from the DNA. This table has hundreds of thousands of clones, 86% appearing once. This entry is derived from a study of blood T cell repertoires in COVID-19. Study overall: There were acute and convalescent COVID-19 samples, and they came from the United States, Italy and Spain.

The sample consisted of PBMCs or T cells enriched from blood (not recorded which). This clonotype was obtained from a man aged 40-49 years who had recovered from COVID-19.

The CDR3 DNA reads TGTGCCAGCAGTTCCCCCCCCCGGGGGTACGGCATTGAAGCTTTCTTT. It translates to CASSSPPRGYGIEAFF. V and J are TRBV28 and TRBJ1-1; D perhaps matches TRBD1 (5 bases). Germline V gene sequence: CDR1 MDHEN, CDR2 SYDVKM. V lost 4 bases to trimming and J lost 7 bases, with 22 bases between them. This CDR3 is 16 amino acids long.